This is a list of T cell receptor beta chains from one sample in a study of blood T cell repertoires in COVID-19. Measured with immunoSEQ multiplex PCR; TCRdb has only the in-frame clones, and not every one. Of about 160,000 clones in the sample, about 81% were seen once. The sample taken for sequencing was peripheral blood. The receptors were gathered from an elderly woman with acute or convalescent COVID-19. Both conserved end residues are part of each CDR3. Fields, in order: J gene, clone size, D gene, V gene, CDR3 protein, CDR3 DNA. D genes are given only for firm matches. Clone sizes are given selectively: once, few, many, or a class where the clone is expanded.

>TRBJ2-2|.|TRBD2|TRBV5-1
CASSFLTSGGNTGELFF
TGCGCCAGCAGCTTCTTGACTAGCGGGGGGAACACCGGGGAGCTGTTTTTT
>TRBJ1-1|.|.|TRBV6-5
CASSRRSTEAFF
TGTGCCAGCAGTCGACGGAGCACTGAAGCTTTCTTT
>TRBJ2-1|.|TRBD2|TRBV27
CASSSLAGGPYNEQFF
TGTGCCAGCAGTAGCTTAGCGGGAGGGCCCTACAATGAGCAGTTCTTC
>TRBJ1-2|.|.|TRBV2
CASSGRGASGGYTF
TGTGCCAGCAGCGGCCGCGGGGCGTCGGGCGGCTACACCTTC
>TRBJ1-5|once|.|TRBV7-2
CASREGIGFDQPQHF
TGTGCCAGCAGGGAGGGAATCGGGTTCGATCAGCCCCAGCATTTT
>TRBJ2-7|.|.|TRBV28
CASSFSGYEQYF
TGTGCCAGCAGTTTCTCGGGCTACGAGCAGTACTTC
>TRBJ1-1|.|.|TRBV10-2
CASTITGFTEAFF
TGCGCCAGCACCATTACAGGGTTCACTGAAGCTTTCTTT
>TRBJ2-7|.|TRBD2|TRBV28
CASSSGGGPRYEQYF
TGTGCCAGCAGCTCCGGGGGGGGGCCCCGCTACGAGCAGTACTTC
>TRBJ2-1|.|.|TRBV7-6
CASSLVTSAYNEQFF
TGTGCCAGCAGCTTAGTGACTAGTGCCTACAATGAGCAGTTCTTC
>TRBJ2-2|.|.|TRBV5-1
CASSPGAGPNTGELFF
TGCGCCAGCAGCCCCGGAGCGGGCCCGAACACCGGGGAGCTGTTTTTT
>TRBJ2-3|.|.|TRBV18
CASSGGPSTDTQYF
TGTGCCAGCTCGGGTGGGCCTAGCACAGATACGCAGTATTTT
>TRBJ1-6|.|.|TRBV3-1/TRBV3-2
CASSQDKGSSYNSPLHF
TGTGCCAGCAGCCAAGATAAAGGGAGCTCCTATAATTCACCCCTCCACTTT
>TRBJ1-6|few|.|TRBV9
CASSAYQALYNSPLHF
TGTGCCAGCAGCGCCTACCAGGCCCTCTATAATTCACCCCTCCACTTT
>TRBJ2-1|.|TRBD2|TRBV28
CASSLPSGRGSEQFF
TGTGCCAGCAGTTTGCCCAGCGGGAGGGGAAGTGAGCAGTTCTTC
>TRBJ1-6|.|TRBD1|TRBV28
CASSLSQGASNSPLHF
TGTGCCAGCAGTTTAAGCCAGGGGGCGAGTAATTCACCCCTCCACTTT
>TRBJ2-5|.|.|TRBV19
CASSAPVLATETQYF
TGTGCCAGTAGTGCCCCCGTACTAGCTACGGAGACCCAGTACTTC
>TRBJ2-1|.|.|TRBV5-1
CASSLISAQLSYNEQFF
TGCGCCAGCAGCTTGATAAGTGCACAGCTCTCCTACAATGAGCAGTTCTTC
>TRBJ2-5|once|TRBD1|TRBV7-6
CASSGQGARETQYF
TGTGCCAGCAGTGGACAGGGGGCGCGAGAGACCCAGTACTTC
>TRBJ1-1|.|TRBD1|TRBV11-2
CASSPWTGRNTEAFF
TGTGCCAGCAGCCCATGGACAGGGCGCAACACTGAAGCTTTCTTT
>TRBJ1-6|.|.|TRBV27
CASSLRATNSPLHF
TGTGCCAGCAGTTTACGAGCCACCAATTCACCCCTCCACTTT